The sequence of this TCR beta chain was determined in a study (dated by TCRdb to the mid-2010s). At the level of the whole study: Whether tumor-infiltrating Tregs in breast cancer are recruited from blood Tregs or converted in situ from other CD4+ T cell subsets was tested. General findings and caveats noted by the study authors: Tumor memory CD4+ T cell TCR gene usage was found to cluster with blood and lymph node memory CD4+ cells and with lymph node naive CD4+ cells. Tumor-infiltrating Treg TCR alpha and beta sequences overlapped most with tumor naive CD4+ T cells, then with blood naive CD4+ T cells. The validation in the larger cohort was limited to a single TCR beta V-J rearrangement instead of whole repertoires.

Cells that were CD4+CD25+CD127-/low were isolated as Tregs. Tregs, naive and memory CD4+ T cells from tumor, blood and ipsilateral draining lymph nodes of 4 or 5 breast cancer patients underwent full-length TCR alpha and beta sequencing. Tumor tissue and lymph nodes from ipsilateral axillary dissection were perfused with PBS, minced and digested with collagenase I and hyaluronidase. FACS confirmed that the sorted cell populations were more than 90% pure. V is pared back by 1 base and J by 3 bases, with 18 bases lying between the germline termini. CDR1 is given as DFQATT and CDR2 as SNEGSKA, both from the germline V gene (reference sequence). Inclusive of the bounding cysteine and phenylalanine, the CDR3 is 16 residues long. The sequence is cut down to CDR3 DNA, 48 bases in frame from base 1. Amplification of full-length TCR variable regions was done by 5' RACE PCR using constant-region reverse primers, and this step was followed by semi-nested PCR with Nested Universal Primer A. Using the ReliaPrep RNA Cell Miniprep System, total RNA was extracted, and the SMARTer RACE 5'/3' Kit was then used to reverse transcribe the RNA into 5'RACE-ready cDNA. Full-length TCR alpha and beta libraries were barcoded with multiplex adaptors and sequenced on an Illumina MiSeq. As for the original processing: For each of nine subset-tissue groups, sequencing data from the five patients were combined, and the groups were compared by unsupervised clustering of TCR gene usage. The Morisita-Horn index was used to calculate repertoire similarity, with shared sequences weighted according to their contribution to each repertoire. TCRdb reprocessing: public reads trimmed at Q25 with fastp, clones called with MiXCR, in-frame beta chains kept. Rows with a matching CDR3 protein are joined into one entry that keeps the most common DNA and genes. TCRdb assigned the V and J calls; the authors' analysis was not used. The sample records roughly 57,000 distinct CDR3 sequences, about a fifth of which are singletons. About 2.9% of the sample is held by the ten biggest clonotypes.

Comments on this clonotype: It has no known antigen specificity. No base quality information exists; no much larger clone differs at one position.

Recombination linked TRBV20-1 to TRBJ1-1; no D gene is confidently identified. Sample: tumor-infiltrating Tregs sorted from the breast tumor. The clonotype was recovered from a female donor with breast cancer. The DNA sequence reads TGCAGTGCTAGAGTATACCTAGGGAGTAGGGACACTGAAGCTTTCTTT. Protein translation: CSARVYLGSRDTEAFF.